A single sample is the source of the 24 T cell receptor beta chains below, sequenced in a study of shared T cell receptors in the human thymus. Clones were read by immunoSEQ multiplex PCR, and TCRdb kept only the in-frame ones, dropping some. Altogether roughly 700,000 clones are present, roughly 90% being singletons, with the ten largest covering 0.0095% to 0.013%. The same sample was also used in a study of human thymus T cells.

The source material was thymocytes. These receptors were taken from a boy in the first two years of life with a congenital heart defect.

In its sample, this clone was seen a few times. The rearrangement joins TRBV7-9 to TRBJ1-2; D is undetermined. Germline V gene data show CDR1 as SEHNR and CDR2 as FQNEAQ (reference sequence). The CDR3 loop spans 15 amino acids. Deletions cut 0 bases from V and 5 bases from J, with 13 bases between. The CDR3 DNA follows: TGTGCCAGCAGCTTAGCGTCCGGGGTGGGGTATGGCTACACCTTC. It encodes CASSLASGVGYGYTF.

This chain links TRBV7-6 with TRBJ2-7, with 8 bases aligning to TRBD2. Losses at the gene ends were 4 bases for V and 2 bases for J; bases not matched to a gene: 13. The CDR3 runs to 17 residues. CDR1 is SGHVS, CDR2 FNYEAQ, per germline. In DNA form, the CDR3 reads TGTGCCAGCAGCTCCGAGCTTAGCGGGAACCCCCCCTACGAGCAGTACTTC. This codes for CASSSELSGNPPYEQYF.

This chain links TRBV19 with TRBJ2-2, with D uncertain. Trimming stripped 0 bases from V and 3 bases from J, with 8 bases between. The CDR3 is 15 amino acids. Germline V gene sequence: CDR1 LNHDA, CDR2 SQIVND (reference sequence). CDR3 protein: CASSIEGFYTGELFF. CDR3 nucleotide sequence: TGTGCCAGTAGTATAGAGGGCTTCTACACCGGGGAGCTGTTTTTT.

The genes are TRBV28 and TRBJ2-7, with 7 bases identical to TRBD1. Germline values: CDR1 MDHEN, CDR2 SYDVKM. Trimming at V came to 7 bases and at J to 4 bases, leaving 7 bases not matched to a gene. The CDR3 has 13 residues. The CDR3 DNA follows: TGTGCCAGCAACCCGACAGGGCTATACGAGCAGTACTTC. Translated, it gives CASNPTGLYEQYF.

This chain uses TRBV4-2 with TRBJ2-1; maybe TRBD2 (6 bases). Per germline, CDR1 LGHNA and CDR2 YNFKEQ. CDR3 length: 15 residues. Trimming removed 1 base from V and 9 bases from J, with 16 bases in between. CDR3 protein: CASSQGSGRVGEQFF. CDR3 coding DNA: TGTGCCAGCAGCCAAGGGAGCGGGCGGGTGGGTGAGCAGTTCTTC.

The chain joins TRBV13 to TRBJ2-1; tentatively, D is TRBD2 (6 bases). The CDR3 consists of 15 residues. V shed 1 base and J shed 4 bases, with 11 bases lying between them. In germline, CDR1 is PRHDT, CDR2 FYEKMQ (reference sequence). CDR3 residues: CASSLELAVYNEQFF. CDR3 in DNA: TGTGCCAGCAGCTTAGAATTAGCGGTTTACAATGAGCAGTTCTTC.

This chain uses TRBV4-2 with TRBJ2-5, with D uncertain. The CDR3 extends over 18 amino acids. Germline V gene sequence: CDR1 LGHNA, CDR2 YNFKEQ. Trimming removed 0 bases from V and 4 bases from J, with 21 bases in between. CDR3 amino acids: CASSQDVSGPQGAETQYF. The CDR3 bases are TGTGCCAGCAGCCAAGATGTATCCGGCCCACAAGGAGCAGAGACCCAGTACTTC.

Notes on this clone: An end of the junction does not agree with germline; a read error may underlie this. The chain employs TRBV30 and TRBJ2-5; D possibly corresponds to TRBD2 (5 bases). The length of the CDR3 is 12 residues. Germline-derived CDR1 and CDR2 are GTSNPN and SVGIG (reference sequence). The CDR3 bases are TGTGCCTGGACTCTCGCGGGCACAACGCAGAACTTC. Translation: CAWTLAGTTQNF.

V usage is TRBV6-1 and J usage is TRBJ2-6; D may be TRBD2 (5 bases). This CDR3 has 16 amino acids. Germline CDR1 MNHNS, CDR2 SASEGT. V shed 3 bases and J shed 4 bases, with 13 bases lying between them. CDR3 DNA: TGTGCCAGCAGTGAGATACTAGTTTCGGGGGCCAACGTCCTGACTTTC. The encoded protein is CASSEILVSGANVLTF.

This sequence joins TRBV2 and TRBJ1-2; TRBD1 agrees at 9 bases. With V trimmed by 3 bases and J by 2 bases, 4 bases remained unmatched. CDR3 size: 15 residues. Germline V gene sequence: CDR1 SNHLY, CDR2 FYNNEI. CDR3 nucleotides: TGTGCCAGCAGTGACTCCGGGACAGGGAACTATGGCTACACCTTC. Protein: CASSDSGTGNYGYTF.

V gene TRBV5-1 combines with J gene TRBJ2-2; 7 bases align to TRBD1. The germline CDR1 and CDR2 sequences are SGHRS and YFSETQ. This CDR3 comprises 16 residues. Losses at the gene ends were 3 bases for V and 0 bases for J; bases not matched to a gene: 5. This CDR3 is CASSWKDRPNTGELFF. The CDR3 bases are TGCGCCAGCAGCTGGAAGGACAGGCCGAACACCGGGGAGCTGTTTTTT.

This clone was seen a few times. The rearrangement links TRBV9 to TRBJ1-3; unclear D gene. This CDR3 comprises 15 residues. V gave up 0 bases and J gave up 4 bases, with 11 bases separating them. Germline CDR1 is SGDLS and CDR2 is YYNGEE. The chain's CDR3 is CASSVGAGNGNTIYF. CDR3 in DNA: TGTGCCAGCAGCGTAGGCGCCGGGAACGGAAACACCATATATTTT.

This clone occurred a few times. This chain links TRBV4-3 with TRBJ2-7; D might be TRBD2 (5 bases). V shed 3 bases and J shed 6 bases, with 18 bases lying between them. Germline loops: CDR1 LGHNA, CDR2 YSLEER. There are 15 residues in the CDR3. CDR3: CASSHRRTLRAEQYF. The CDR3 nucleotides are TGCGCCAGCAGCCACCGCCGCACGCTGCGGGCCGAGCAGTACTTC.

This clone was counted a few times. The J gene is TRBJ2-4, the V gene TRBV19; maybe TRBD2 (5 bases). The germline V gene has CDR1 LNHDA and CDR2 SQIVND (reference sequence). There are 15 residues in the CDR3. Trimming cost V 5 bases and J 4 bases, with 15 bases left between them. The CDR3 DNA reads TGTGCCAGTAGTTCCGAGAGGGATTTGAAAAACATTCAGTACTTC. Its protein product is CASSSERDLKNIQYF. The whole variable domain, filled in from reference TRBV19 and TRBJ2-4, reads DGGITQSPKYLFRKEGQNVTLSCEQNLNHDAMYWYRQDPGQGLRLIYYSQIVNDFQKGDIAEGYSVSREKKESFPLTVTSAQKNPTAFYLCASSSERDLKNIQYFGAGTRLSVL.

The V call is TRBV6-5, the J call TRBJ2-3; the match to TRBD1 covers 8 bases. The length of the CDR3 is 13 residues. V gave up 8 bases and J gave up 2 bases; unmatched junction bases: 3. Germline V gene sequence: CDR1 MNHEY, CDR2 SVGAGI. The CDR3 is CASRDRFTDTQYF. The CDR3 DNA sequence: TGTGCCAGCCGGGACAGGTTCACAGATACGCAGTATTTT.

The V call is TRBV7-3, the J call TRBJ2-3, with D possibly matching TRBD1 (5 bases). CDR1 SGHTA and CDR2 FQGTGA come from the germline V gene. V was clipped by 1 base and J by 1 base, with 12 bases between them. CDR3 length: 16 amino acids. As DNA, the CDR3 is TGTGCCAGCAGCTTAATGGGCAGGGTCGGCACAGATACGCAGTATTTT. Protein sequence: CASSLMGRVGTDTQYF.

The chain employs TRBV11-3 and TRBJ2-7; maybe TRBD2 (5 bases). CDR1 and CDR2 (germline): SGHNT, YENEEA. This CDR3 is 16 amino acids long. V lost 5 bases and J 4 bases, leaving 21 bases between the germline ends. The chain's CDR3 is CASSPRSGSARYEQYF. The CDR3 DNA reads TGTGCCAGCAGCCCCCGATCGGGGTCGGCTAGGTACGAGCAGTACTTC.

CDR3 region: CASSSLQWLAGGNEQFF. The CDR3 DNA reads as TGTGCCAGCAGCTCCTTGCAATGGCTAGCGGGAGGAAATGAGCAGTTCTTC. This sequence joins TRBV7-8 and TRBJ2-1, with 11 bases that match TRBD2. Trimming removed 4 bases from V and 7 bases from J; junction bases left unmatched: 12. Looked up from germline, CDR1 is SGHVS and CDR2 is FQNEAQ. The length of the CDR3 is 17 residues.

The V and J genes are TRBV29-1 and TRBJ2-3; the D gene is possibly TRBD2 (5 bases). V dropped 3 bases and J dropped 2 bases, with 12 bases sitting between them. Germline loops: CDR1 SQVTM, CDR2 ANQGSEA. This CDR3 has 14 amino acids. The CDR3 DNA sequence: TGCAGCGTTGAGGAGGTAGCCTTCACAGATACGCAGTATTTT. Translated, it gives CSVEEVAFTDTQYF.

This chain uses TRBV6-6 with TRBJ1-2, with a weak D call TRBD1 (6 bases). Germline lookup yields CDR1 MNHNY and CDR2 SVGAGI (reference sequence). V gave up 2 bases and J gave up 10 bases, with 14 bases separating them. The CDR3 covers 13 residues. The CDR3: CASSYGTTSSYTF. The CDR3 DNA reads TGTGCCAGCAGTTACGGGACAACCAGCTCCTACACCTTC.

This rearrangement joins TRBV5-6 to TRBJ2-2; weak D call: TRBD1 (6 bases). Germline V gene sequence: CDR1 SGHDT, CDR2 YYEEEE. This CDR3 comprises 15 residues. V dropped 2 bases and J dropped 2 bases, with 10 bases sitting between them. CDR3 residues: CASSLGQTNTGELFF. CDR3 DNA sequence: TGTGCCAGCAGCTTAGGACAGACTAACACCGGGGAGCTGTTTTTT.

The gene calls are TRBV6-6 and TRBJ1-5; 8 positions agree with TRBD1. Germline lookup yields CDR1 MNHNY and CDR2 SVGAGI (reference sequence). The CDR3 spans 16 residues. Trimming took 0 bases from V and 3 from J; bases not matched to a gene: 4. The CDR3 is CASSYSTGVPNQPQHF. The CDR3 region has the DNA TGTGCCAGCAGTTACTCGACAGGGGTCCCCAATCAGCCCCAGCATTTT.

The genes are TRBV14 and TRBJ2-7; the match to TRBD2 covers 8 bases. The J segment lost 0 bases and the V segment lost 5 bases, leaving 12 bases of the junction unmatched. Germline CDR1 is SGHDN and CDR2 is FVKESK. The CDR3 length is 17 residues. DNA of the CDR3: TGTGCCAGCAGCTTCCGGGAGGGCCCGTCAAACTCCTACGAGCAGTACTTC. Its translation is CASSFREGPSNSYEQYF.

The chain couples TRBV19 to TRBJ1-1, with D tentatively TRBD1 (5 bases). Germline loops: CDR1 LNHDA, CDR2 SQIVND (reference sequence). The CDR3 extends over 15 amino acids. The V end lost 3 bases, the J end lost 1 base, and 12 bases lay between the germline ends. DNA of the CDR3: TGTGCCAGTAGTATGACCGGGCAGGGGAACACTGAAGCTTTCTTT. Encoded protein: CASSMTGQGNTEAFF.